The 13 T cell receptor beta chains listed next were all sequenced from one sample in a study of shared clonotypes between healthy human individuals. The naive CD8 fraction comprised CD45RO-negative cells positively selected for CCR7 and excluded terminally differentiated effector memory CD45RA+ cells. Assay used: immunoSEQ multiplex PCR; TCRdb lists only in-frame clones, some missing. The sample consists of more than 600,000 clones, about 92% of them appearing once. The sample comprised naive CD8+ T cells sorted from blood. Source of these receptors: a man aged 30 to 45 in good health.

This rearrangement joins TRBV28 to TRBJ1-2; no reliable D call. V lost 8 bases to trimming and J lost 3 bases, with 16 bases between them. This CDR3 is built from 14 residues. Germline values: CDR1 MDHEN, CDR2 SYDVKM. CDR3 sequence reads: CASSKGGFYYGYTF. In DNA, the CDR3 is TGTGCCAGCTCCAAAGGCGGATTTTACTATGGCTACACCTTC.

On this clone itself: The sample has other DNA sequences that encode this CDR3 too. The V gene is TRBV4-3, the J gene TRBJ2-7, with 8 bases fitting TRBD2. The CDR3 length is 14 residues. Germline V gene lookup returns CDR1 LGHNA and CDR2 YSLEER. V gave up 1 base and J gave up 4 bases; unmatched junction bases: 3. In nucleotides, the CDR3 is TGCGCCAGCAGCCAAGGACTAGCGCGGTACGAGCAGTACTTC. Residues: CASSQGLARYEQYF.

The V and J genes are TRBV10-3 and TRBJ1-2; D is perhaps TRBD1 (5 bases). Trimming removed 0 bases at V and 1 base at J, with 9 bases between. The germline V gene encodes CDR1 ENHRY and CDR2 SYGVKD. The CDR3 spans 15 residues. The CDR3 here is CAISESTALNYGYTF. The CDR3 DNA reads TGTGCCATCAGTGAGTCGACAGCCCTTAACTATGGCTACACCTTC.

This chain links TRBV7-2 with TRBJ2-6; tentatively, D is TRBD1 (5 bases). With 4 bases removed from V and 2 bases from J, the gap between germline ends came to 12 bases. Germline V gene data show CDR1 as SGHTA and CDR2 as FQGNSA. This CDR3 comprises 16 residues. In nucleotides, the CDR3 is TGTGCCAGCAGCTCGCCCGACAGAGCTGGGGCCAACGTCCTGACTTTC. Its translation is CASSSPDRAGANVLTF.

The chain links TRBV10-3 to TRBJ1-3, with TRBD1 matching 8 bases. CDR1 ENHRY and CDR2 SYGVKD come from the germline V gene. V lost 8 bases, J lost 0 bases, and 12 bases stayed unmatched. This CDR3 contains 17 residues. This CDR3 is CAIRPATDRVSGNTIYF. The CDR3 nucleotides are TGTGCCATCCGACCGGCGACGGACAGGGTCTCTGGAAACACCATATATTTT.

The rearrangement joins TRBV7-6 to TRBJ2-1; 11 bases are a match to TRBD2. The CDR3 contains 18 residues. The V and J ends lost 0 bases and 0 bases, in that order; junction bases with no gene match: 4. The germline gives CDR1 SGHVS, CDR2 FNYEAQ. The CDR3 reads CASSLAGTSGNSYNEQFF. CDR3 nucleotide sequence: TGTGCCAGCAGCTTAGCCGGGACTAGCGGTAACTCCTACAATGAGCAGTTCTTC.

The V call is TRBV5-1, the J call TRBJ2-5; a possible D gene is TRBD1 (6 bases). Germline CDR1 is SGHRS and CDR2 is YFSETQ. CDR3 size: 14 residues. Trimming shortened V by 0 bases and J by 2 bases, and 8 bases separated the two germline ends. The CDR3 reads CASSLGTGQETQYF. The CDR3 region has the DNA TGCGCCAGCAGCTTGGGCACAGGGCAAGAGACCCAGTACTTC.

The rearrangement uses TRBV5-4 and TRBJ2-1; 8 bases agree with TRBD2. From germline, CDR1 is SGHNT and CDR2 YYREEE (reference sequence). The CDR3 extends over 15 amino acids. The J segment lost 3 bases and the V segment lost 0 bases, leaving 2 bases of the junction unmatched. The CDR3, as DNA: TGTGCCAGCAGCTTGGGAGGGACTAGCTACAATGAGCAGTTCTTC. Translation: CASSLGGTSYNEQFF. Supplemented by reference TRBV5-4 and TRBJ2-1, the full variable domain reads ETGVTQSPTHLIKTRGQQVTLRCSSQSGHNTVSWYQQALGQGPQFIFQYYREEENGRGNFPPRFSGLQFPNYSSELNVNALELDDSALYLCASSLGGTSYNEQFFGPGTRLTVL.

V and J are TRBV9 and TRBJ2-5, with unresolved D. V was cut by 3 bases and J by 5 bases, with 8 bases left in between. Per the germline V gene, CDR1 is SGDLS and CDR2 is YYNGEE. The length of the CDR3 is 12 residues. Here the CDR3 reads CASSGAGETQYF. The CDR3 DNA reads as TGTGCCAGCAGCGGGGCCGGTGAGACCCAGTACTTC.

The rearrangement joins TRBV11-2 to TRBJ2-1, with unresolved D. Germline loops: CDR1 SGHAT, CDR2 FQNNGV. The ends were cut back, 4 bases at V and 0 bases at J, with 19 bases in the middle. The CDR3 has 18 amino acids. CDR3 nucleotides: TGTGCCAGCAGCTCCAAGCCTTTGGTGGCGGCCTCCTACAATGAGCAGTTCTTC. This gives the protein CASSSKPLVAASYNEQFF.

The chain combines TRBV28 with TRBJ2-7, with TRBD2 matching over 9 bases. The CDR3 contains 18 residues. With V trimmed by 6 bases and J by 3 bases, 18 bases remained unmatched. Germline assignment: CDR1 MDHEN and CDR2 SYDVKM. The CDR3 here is CASSPELRLAVIGYEQYF. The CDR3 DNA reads TGTGCCAGCAGCCCAGAACTGCGACTAGCGGTCATCGGCTACGAGCAGTACTTC. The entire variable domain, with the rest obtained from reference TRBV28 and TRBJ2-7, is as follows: DVKVTQSSRYLVKRTGEKVFLECVQDMDHENMFWYRQDPGLGLRLIYFSYDVKMKEKGDIPEGYSVSREKKERFSLILESASTNQTSMYLCASSPELRLAVIGYEQYFGPGTRLTVT.

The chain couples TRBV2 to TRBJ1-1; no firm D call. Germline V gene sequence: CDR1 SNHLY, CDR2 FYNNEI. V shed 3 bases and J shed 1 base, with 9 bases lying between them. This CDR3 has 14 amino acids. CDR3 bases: TGTGCCAGCAGTGACGGGAGAACGAACACTGAAGCTTTCTTT. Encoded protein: CASSDGRTNTEAFF.

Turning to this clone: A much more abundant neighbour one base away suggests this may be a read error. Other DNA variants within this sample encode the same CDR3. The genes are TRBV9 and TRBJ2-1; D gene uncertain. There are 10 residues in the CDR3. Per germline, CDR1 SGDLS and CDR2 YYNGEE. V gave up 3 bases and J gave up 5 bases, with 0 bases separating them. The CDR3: CASSDNEQFF. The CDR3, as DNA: TGTGCCAGCAGCGACAATGAGCAGTTCTTC.